This entry concerns a single TCR beta chain. This clonotype came up a few times. Its antigen remains undetermined. No base quality information exists; no much larger clone differs at one position. Reading from cysteine to phenylalanine, the CDR3 counts 16 amino acids. Only CDR3 DNA is held: 48 bases, read in frame from base 1. Relative to germline, V is 4 bases shorter and J is 0 bases shorter, with 16 bases between their ends. Based on the germline V gene (reference sequence), the CDR1 and CDR2 sequences are DFQATT and SNEGSKA. This entry belongs to a study (dated by TCRdb to about 2016). The receptor library was made with RT-PCR. Sequencing instrument: Illumina MiSeq. In TCRdb, the public reads were trimmed at Q25 with fastp and aligned with MiXCR, with productive beta chains retained. All rows with the same CDR3 protein become a single entry with the most common DNA and genes. The sample contains approximately 720,000 distinct CDR3 sequences, 14% of them found a single time. In total, the top ten clones hold 3.6% of the sample.

The receptor was derived from a female donor in good health, serving as a healthy control. Sequencing input: memory CD4+ T cells from blood. The rearranged chain carries TRBV20-1 and TRBJ1-5; the D segment cannot be called with confidence. The CDR3 protein is CSAIRPPAYSNQPQHF. The DNA sequence is TGCAGTGCTATACGGCCGCCTGCTTATAGCAATCAGCCCCAGCATTTT.